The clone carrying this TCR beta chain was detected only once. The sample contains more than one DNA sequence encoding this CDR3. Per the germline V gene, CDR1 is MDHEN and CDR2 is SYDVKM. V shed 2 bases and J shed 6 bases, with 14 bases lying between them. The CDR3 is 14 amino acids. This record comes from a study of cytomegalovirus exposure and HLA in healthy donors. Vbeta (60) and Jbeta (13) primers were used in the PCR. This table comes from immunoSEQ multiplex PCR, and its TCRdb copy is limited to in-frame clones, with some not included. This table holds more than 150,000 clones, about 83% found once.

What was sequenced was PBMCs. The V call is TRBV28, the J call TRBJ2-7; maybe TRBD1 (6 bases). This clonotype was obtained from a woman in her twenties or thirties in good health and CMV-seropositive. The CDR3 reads CASSLVQGIGEQYF. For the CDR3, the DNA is TGTGCCAGCAGTTTAGTGCAGGGGATCGGCGAGCAGTACTTC.